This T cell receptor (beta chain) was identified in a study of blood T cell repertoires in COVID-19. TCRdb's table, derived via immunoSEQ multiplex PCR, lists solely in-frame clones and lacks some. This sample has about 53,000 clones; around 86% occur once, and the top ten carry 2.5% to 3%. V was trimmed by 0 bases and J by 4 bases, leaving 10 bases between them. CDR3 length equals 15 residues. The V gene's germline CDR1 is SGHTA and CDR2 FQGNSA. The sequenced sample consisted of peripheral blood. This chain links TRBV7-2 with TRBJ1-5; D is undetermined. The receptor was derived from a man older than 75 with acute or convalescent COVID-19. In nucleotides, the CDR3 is TGTGCCAGCAGCTTAGCGCTCAGTGTAAATCAGCCCCAGCATTTT. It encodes CASSLALSVNQPQHF.